The entry below describes one T cell receptor (beta chain). Its antigen is undetermined. Within the sample, other DNA sequences also encode this same CDR3. V lost 0 bases and J lost 12; bases outside the gene matches: 5. The germline V gene encodes CDR1 SNHLY and CDR2 FYNNEI. The CDR3 is 13 amino acids. This table comes from immunoSEQ multiplex PCR, and its TCRdb copy is limited to in-frame clones, with some not included. The sample has about 2,500 clones, 65% to 80% seen once. This entry comes from a study of immune evolution from preneoplasia to lung adenocarcinoma. Study-wide points: Normal lung had highest clonality; later lesions appeared denser, more diverse.

This chain joins TRBV2 and TRBJ2-3; TRBD1 agrees at 8 bases. Sequencing input: FFPE adjacent normal lung tissue. This receptor was obtained from a person in their 70s with lung adenocarcinoma. The CDR3 loop reads CASSEARQGAQYF. CDR3 in DNA: TGTGCCAGCAGTGAAGCGCGGCAGGGGGCACAGTATTTT.